This T cell receptor beta chain was recorded in a study of T-cell reconstitution after alpha-beta-depleted transplantation in children. A TCRbeta library incorporating unique molecular identifiers was prepared. TCRdb itself ran the PCR reads through MiXCR, one entry per CDR3 protein. The sample yields 700,000 to 950,000 distinct CDR3 sequences, roughly 16% seen once. The CDR3 has 12 amino acids. Deletions cut 0 bases from V and 10 bases from J, with 10 bases between. CDR1 is SGHDT and CDR2 is YYEEEE in the germline V gene. The sequences come from PBMCs, mostly from graft donor cells, collected 360 days after TCRalphabeta/CD19-depleted stem cell transplant. This sequence originates from a male patient younger than 18 who had a stem cell transplant for acute lymphoblastic leukemia, so the T cells may come from the graft donor. The chain employs TRBV5-6 and TRBJ1-1, with D unclear. The CDR3 bases are TGTGCCAGCAGCTTGGATCAGGATGGAGCTTTCTTT. Its protein product is CASSLDQDGAFF.